This T cell receptor (beta chain) appears in the sequencing data of a study of blood T cell repertoires in COVID-19. Study summary: The United States, Italy and Spain supplied acute and convalescent COVID-19 samples. The cDNA or gDNA used as material had been derived from T cells, B-cell-depleted T cells, or PBMCs.

The germline CDR1 and CDR2 sequences are SGHAT and FQNNGV. Between the trimmed V and J ends, which lost 4 bases and 2 bases, there was a span of 8 bases. The CDR3 extends over 13 amino acids. In the source study's methods: Reference gene primer amplification yielded estimated nucleated cell counts. Generated by immunoSEQ multiplex PCR, the TCRdb table keeps only in-frame clones and is missing some. V and J calls plus clone size are reproduced from that table; the DNA served to infer D and trimming. Of roughly 55,000 clones in the sample, just over 85% were seen once. This clonotype originated in a man between 65 and 85 years old with active COVID-19. Source material: peripheral blood. The chain uses TRBV11-2 and TRBJ2-5; perhaps TRBD2 as D (5 bases). CDR3 nucleotides: TGTGCCAGCAGCTCGGACTCGCAAGAGACCCAGTACTTC. This encodes CASSSDSQETQYF.